This TCR beta chain was identified in a study of T cell clonotyping in hematopoietic cell transplantation. General study results and limits: Few recipient clonotypes overlapped donors; over 97% were de novo at given depth. No sorting was done, leaving CD4 and CD8 contributions mixed. Pathologically expanded recipient clonotypes increased progressively from day 30 to day 180 as diversity fell.

Sequencing used immunoSEQ multiplex PCR; TCRdb keeps in-frame clones, though not all of them. The sample has about 36,000 clones, 80% to 90% seen once. Germline V gives CDR1 MDHEN, CDR2 SYDVKM. The CDR3 is 15 amino acids. Trimming stripped 4 bases from V and 2 bases from J, with 14 bases between. Regarding this clone: Its antigen remains unidentified.

The sample comprised peripheral blood mononuclear cells. The chain has TRBV28 and TRBJ2-5; possibly TRBD1 or TRBD2 for D (7 bases each). This clonotype was obtained from a woman aged 40 to 50 in good health. Some clones in this sample may be carry-over from other donors' samples. The CDR3 coding sequence is TGTGCCAGCAGTTCCTTCAGGGGGGGGCAAGAGACCCAGTACTTC. This encodes CASSSFRGGQETQYF.